The T cell receptor (beta chain) under discussion was sequenced for a study of blood T cell repertoires in COVID-19. About the research overall: Sites in the United States, Italy and Spain provided acute and convalescent COVID-19 samples. From T cells, B-cell-depleted T cells, or PBMCs came the material, which was cDNA or gDNA.

This CDR3 comprises 16 residues. The germline V gene has CDR1 SGHDT and CDR2 YYEEEE. V shed 0 bases and J 4 bases; nucleotides not matched to a gene: 2. The method was immunoSEQ multiplex PCR; TCRdb's version includes in-frame clones alone and lacks a portion of them. The repertoire holds approximately 23,000 clones, with 90% as singletons. The source material was peripheral blood. This TCR was sampled from a man between 65 and 80 years old with acute or convalescent COVID-19. The chain employs TRBV5-6 and TRBJ2-2; 11 bases align to TRBD2. CDR3 nucleotides: TGTGCCAGCAGCTTGGGACTAGCGGGGCTCACCGGGGAGCTGTTTTTT. Its translation is CASSLGLAGLTGELFF. Together with reference TRBV5-6 and TRBJ2-2, the CDR3 gives the full variable domain: DAGVTQSPTHLIKTRGQQVTLRCSPKSGHDTVSWYQQALGQGPQFIFQYYEEEERQRGNFPDRFSGHQFPNYSSELNVNALLLGDSALYLCASSLGLAGLTGELFFGEGSRLTVL.